The sequence of this TCR beta chain was determined in a study of shared clonotypes between healthy human individuals (dated by TCRdb to 2020 to 2022). Regarding the study in general: A few men and two women, aged 18 to 49 years, made up the cohort. For each donor, CD4 naive and CD4 memory were each run on three plates, CD8 naive on two plates, and CD8 memory on one plate. Blood TCR repertoires of five healthy adults were deeply sequenced to estimate repertoire size and the extent of clonotype sharing between individuals. To increase sequencing depth and limit assay-specific biases, TCR repertoire library preparation and sequencing were carried out by different laboratories using diverse techniques. Per donor, leukapheresis produced somewhere between about 0.94 and 10 billion PBMCs. General conclusions and limits of the study: The small number of donors limited the genetic and exposure-history diversity represented. Sampling was restricted to blood, and TCR repertoires in tissue are likely to differ from TCR repertoires in blood. Based on pairwise subsampling, the degree of clonotype sharing among donors was expected to be affected by sequencing depth. Across a few donors, 4.5% to 6.5% of naive CD4, over 3% of naive CD8, 2.3% of memory CD4, and about 0.4% of memory CD8 clonotypes were shared. Compared with non-shared clonotypes, clonotypes shared by all four sorted-subset donors had higher generation probabilities. Rarefaction of sorted-subset datasets indicated incomplete sequencing despite the large sequencing depth. Larger estimated clonotype richness was generally found for naive subsets than for memory subsets.

As regards this clone: Its antigen target is currently unknown. No per-base quality is available; no much larger clone lies one base away.

Using the deep immunoSEQ assay, multiplex PCR amplified TCR CDR3 regions from genomic DNA. Extracted genomic DNA from each cell subset was distributed evenly across all wells of several immunoSEQ 96-well plates, and each plate was treated as a replicate. For sorted subsets, about 200 ng genomic DNA, equal to some 28,000 T cell genomes, was loaded into each replicate PCR. The purified libraries were quantified using a Qubit 3.0 fluorometer, sized with a Bioanalyzer 2100, and then quantified again using the KAPA Library Quantification kit. Every immunoSEQ 96-well plate was sequenced on a dedicated single-read 150-cycle Illumina NextSeq 550 flow cell. The authors' pipeline ran thus. Because the immunoSEQ output included only junctional sequences and no quality scores, the filtering could not be the same as the filtering used for full-length reads. To assign V/J genes and CDR3, sequences were annotated against IMGT germline references using PyIR, a Python wrapper for IgBLAST v1.9. Reads were filtered out if the reads had weak V/J assignments (E-value above 1e-6), no CDR3, stop codons, out-of-frame junctions, or ambiguous translated residues. A V3J clonotype was defined by an identical inferred V gene, J gene, and CDR3 amino acid sequence. The percentage overlap between two repertoires was calculated by dividing the number of shared unique clonotypes by the size of the smaller repertoire. RTK rarefaction, the Chao1 estimator, and Recon v2.1 estimates of unobserved clonotypes were used to assess repertoire richness. Generation probabilities for all TCRbeta clonotypes obtained by the gDNA method from a handful of donors were computed using OLGA. The clones in this table, taken by TCRdb from immuneACCESS, are in-frame only. Not every clone is retained; where verified, under half of the shortfall comes from an unresolved V gene, and the cause of the rest is unknown. Clone size and the V and J calls come from that table; the DNA yielded D and trimming. This sample gives about 2.3 million clones in total; over 90% of them show up just once. The leading ten clones occupy about 0.41% of the sample.

Healthy HIV-negative adults with no recently reported acute infections or vaccinations were included as donors. Every donor was a Caucasian adult residing in Nashville, Tennessee, USA. CD4+ T cells were enriched by magnetic negative selection, after which naive cells were positively selected on CD45RA and the negative fraction was taken as the memory subset. Blood was obtained by leukapheresis, after which PBMCs were separated by Ficoll-Histopaque density gradient centrifugation and cryopreserved in liquid nitrogen vapor phase. Analytical flow cytometry was used to check the purity and quantity of each magnetically sorted T cell population. Genomic DNA was isolated from each sorted fraction and quantified by UV absorbance on a Nanodrop 2000c. Here V drops 7 bases and J drops 5 bases, and the junction holds 9 bases not matched to any gene. CDR1 and CDR2, per the germline V gene (reference sequence), are MNHNY and SVGAGI. From the cysteine through the phenylalanine, the CDR3 covers 15 amino acids. CDR3 DNA only is kept here, 45 bases in frame from base 1.

This TCR was sampled from a man younger than 35 in good health. Some clones in this sample may be carry-over from other donors' samples. Material: naive CD4+ T cells from PBMCs. This specimen's cell subset or site label, per the study, means: CD45RA+ positively selected. The rearranged segments are TRBV6-6 and TRBJ2-2; 8 central bases correspond to TRBD2. The sequenced DNA is TGTGCCAGCACCCCAGCGGGAGTAGGGACCGGGGAGCTGTTTTTT. Translated, it reads CASTPAGVGTGELFF.